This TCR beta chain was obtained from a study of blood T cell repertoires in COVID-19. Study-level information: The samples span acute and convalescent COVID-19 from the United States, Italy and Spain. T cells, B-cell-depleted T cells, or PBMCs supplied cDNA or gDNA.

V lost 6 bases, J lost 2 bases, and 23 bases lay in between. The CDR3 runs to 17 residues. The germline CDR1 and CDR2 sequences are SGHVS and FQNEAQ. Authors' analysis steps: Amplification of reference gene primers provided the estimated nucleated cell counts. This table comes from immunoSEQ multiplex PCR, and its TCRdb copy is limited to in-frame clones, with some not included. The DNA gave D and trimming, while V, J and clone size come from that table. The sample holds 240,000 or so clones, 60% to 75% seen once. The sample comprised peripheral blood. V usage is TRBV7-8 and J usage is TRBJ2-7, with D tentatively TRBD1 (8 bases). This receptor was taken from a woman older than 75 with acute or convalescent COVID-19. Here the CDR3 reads CASSYNRGGGDTYEQYF. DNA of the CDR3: TGTGCCAGCAGTTACAACAGGGGGGGAGGGGACACCTACGAGCAGTACTTC.